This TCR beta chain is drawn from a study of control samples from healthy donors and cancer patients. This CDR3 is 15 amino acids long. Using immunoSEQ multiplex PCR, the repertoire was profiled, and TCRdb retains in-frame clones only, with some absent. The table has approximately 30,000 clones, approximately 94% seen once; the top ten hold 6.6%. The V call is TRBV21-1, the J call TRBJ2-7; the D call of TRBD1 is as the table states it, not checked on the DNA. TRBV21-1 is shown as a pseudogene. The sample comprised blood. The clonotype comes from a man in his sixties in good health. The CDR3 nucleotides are TGTGCCAGCAGCAAAGGGACAGGGGACTCCTACGAGCAGTACTTC. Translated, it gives CASSKGTGDSYEQYF.